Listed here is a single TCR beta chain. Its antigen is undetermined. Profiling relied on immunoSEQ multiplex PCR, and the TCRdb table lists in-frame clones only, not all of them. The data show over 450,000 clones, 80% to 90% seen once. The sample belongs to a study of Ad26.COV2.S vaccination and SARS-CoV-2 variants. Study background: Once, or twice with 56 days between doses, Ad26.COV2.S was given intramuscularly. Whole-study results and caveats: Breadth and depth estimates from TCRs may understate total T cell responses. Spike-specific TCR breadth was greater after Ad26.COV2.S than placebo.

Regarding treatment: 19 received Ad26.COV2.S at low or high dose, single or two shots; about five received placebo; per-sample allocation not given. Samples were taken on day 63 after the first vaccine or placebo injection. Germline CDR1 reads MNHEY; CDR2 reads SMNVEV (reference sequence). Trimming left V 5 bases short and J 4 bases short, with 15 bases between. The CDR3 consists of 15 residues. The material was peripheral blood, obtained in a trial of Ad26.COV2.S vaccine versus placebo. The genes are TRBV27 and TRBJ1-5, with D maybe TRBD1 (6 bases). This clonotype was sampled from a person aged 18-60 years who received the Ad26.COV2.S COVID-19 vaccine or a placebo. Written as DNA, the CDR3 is TGTGCCAGCAGTCCTGGCCAGGGGCCGAATCAGCCCCAGCATTTT. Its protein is CASSPGQGPNQPQHF.